This TCR beta chain derives from a study of cytomegalovirus exposure and HLA in healthy donors. Everyone who donated was a healthy bone marrow donor. As regards this clone: A junction end diverges from the germline sequence, so it may reflect a read error.

The study ran its PCR with 60 Vbeta and 13 Jbeta primers. TCRdb keeps only in-frame clones here, not all; method: immunoSEQ multiplex PCR. The sample has around 92,000 clones, about 70% seen once; the top ten hold roughly 15%. Per germline, CDR1 SEHNR and CDR2 FQNEAQ (reference sequence). The CDR3 has 15 amino acids. The clonotype comes from a woman aged 70-85 years in good health and CMV-seropositive. The V and J genes are TRBV7-9 and TRBJ2-5, with 7 bases matching TRBD1. Sequences were obtained from PBMCs. This CDR3 is CSSSLGDRDQETQYF. Written as DNA, the CDR3 is TGTTCCAGCAGCCTTGGGGACAGAGACCAAGAGACCCAGTACTTC.